These 4 T cell receptor beta chains share one sample of origin, sequenced in a study of blood T cell repertoires in COVID-19. Repertoires were generated with immunoSEQ multiplex PCR, while TCRdb's copy carries only in-frame clones and drops some. The profile covers just over 350,000 clones, with roughly 87% appearing a single time and under 3% taken by the ten largest. The sequenced sample was PBMCs or T cells enriched from blood (not recorded which). Receptors originate from a woman in her twenties or thirties who had recovered from COVID-19.

The CDR3 DNA reads TGTGCCAGCAGCGTAGTCGAGCAAACTGAAGCTTTCTTT. Translated, it gives CASSVVEQTEAFF. The rearrangement links TRBV9 to TRBJ1-1; D is unclear. This CDR3 comprises 13 residues. The ends were cut back, 0 bases at V and 5 bases at J, with 8 bases in the middle. The germline gives CDR1 SGDLS, CDR2 YYNGEE.

The chain combines TRBV7-9 with TRBJ1-6; D is unresolved. V lost 5 bases and J 4 bases, leaving 18 bases between the germline ends. Germline V lookup: CDR1 SEHNR, CDR2 FQNEAQ (reference sequence). The CDR3 is 17 residues long. The chain's CDR3 is CASSASGGGRYNSPLHF. The CDR3 region has the DNA TGTGCCAGCAGCGCGTCAGGTGGAGGGAGGTATAATTCACCCCTCCACTTT.

The rearrangement uses TRBV27 and TRBJ2-3; 7 bases are shared with TRBD2. This CDR3 has 15 residues. Germline CDR1 is MNHEY and CDR2 is SMNVEV (reference sequence). After removal of 6 bases from V and 0 bases from J, the junction contained 6 bases not matched to a gene. The CDR3 sequence: CASSLGTISTDTQYF. DNA for the CDR3: TGTGCCAGCAGCCTAGGGACTATTAGCACAGATACGCAGTATTTT.

The chain links TRBV27 to TRBJ2-7; possible D gene TRBD2, 6 bases. Germline V lookup: CDR1 MNHEY, CDR2 SMNVEV (reference sequence). The CDR3 runs to 14 residues. The V and J ends lost 6 bases and 3 bases respectively, with 15 bases between them. CDR3 DNA: TGTGCCAGCAGGCGGGACTGGGAGAGCTACGAGCAGTACTTC. Translating it yields CASRRDWESYEQYF.